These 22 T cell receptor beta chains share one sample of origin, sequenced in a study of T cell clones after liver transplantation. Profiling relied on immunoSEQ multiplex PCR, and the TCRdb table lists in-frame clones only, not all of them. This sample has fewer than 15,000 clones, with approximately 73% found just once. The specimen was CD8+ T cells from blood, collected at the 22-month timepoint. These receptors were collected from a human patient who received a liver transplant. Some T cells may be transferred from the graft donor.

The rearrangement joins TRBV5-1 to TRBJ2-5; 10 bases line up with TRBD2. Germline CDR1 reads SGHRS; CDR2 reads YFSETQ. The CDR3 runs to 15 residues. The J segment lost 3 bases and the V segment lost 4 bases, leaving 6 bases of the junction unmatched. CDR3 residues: CASSGGTSAKETQYF. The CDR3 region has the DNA TGCGCCAGCAGCGGCGGGACTAGCGCTAAAGAGACCCAGTACTTC.

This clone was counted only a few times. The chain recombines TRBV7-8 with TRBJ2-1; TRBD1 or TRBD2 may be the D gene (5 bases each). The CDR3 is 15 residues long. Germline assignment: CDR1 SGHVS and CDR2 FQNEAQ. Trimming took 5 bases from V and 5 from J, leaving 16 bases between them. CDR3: CASSPGASFNNEQFF. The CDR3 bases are TGTGCCAGCAGCCCCGGGGCTAGCTTTAACAATGAGCAGTTCTTC.

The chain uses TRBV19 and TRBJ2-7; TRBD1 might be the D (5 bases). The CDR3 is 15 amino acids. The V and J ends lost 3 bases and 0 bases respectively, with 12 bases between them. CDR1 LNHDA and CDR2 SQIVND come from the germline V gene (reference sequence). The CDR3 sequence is CASSISQGLSYEQYF. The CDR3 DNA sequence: TGTGCCAGTAGTATTAGCCAGGGCCTCTCCTACGAGCAGTACTTC.

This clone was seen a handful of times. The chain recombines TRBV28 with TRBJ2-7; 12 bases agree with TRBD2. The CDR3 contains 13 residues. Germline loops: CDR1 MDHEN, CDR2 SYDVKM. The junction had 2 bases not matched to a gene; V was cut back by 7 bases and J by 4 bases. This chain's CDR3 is CASTGLAGYEQYF. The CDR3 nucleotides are TGTGCCAGCACCGGACTAGCGGGATACGAGCAGTACTTC.

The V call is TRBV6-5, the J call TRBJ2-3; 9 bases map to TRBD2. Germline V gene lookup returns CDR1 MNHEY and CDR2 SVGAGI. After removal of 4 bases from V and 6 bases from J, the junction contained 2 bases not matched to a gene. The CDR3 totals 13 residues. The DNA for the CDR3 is TGTGCCAGCAGTTTACTAGCGGGTGATACGCAGTATTTT. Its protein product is CASSLLAGDTQYF.

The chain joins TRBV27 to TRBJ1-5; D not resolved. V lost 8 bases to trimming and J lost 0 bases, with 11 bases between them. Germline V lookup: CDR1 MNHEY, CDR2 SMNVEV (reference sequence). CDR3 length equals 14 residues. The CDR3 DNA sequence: TGTGCCAGCGCCCCCAAGAATAGCAATCAGCCCCAGCATTTT. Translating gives CASAPKNSNQPQHF.

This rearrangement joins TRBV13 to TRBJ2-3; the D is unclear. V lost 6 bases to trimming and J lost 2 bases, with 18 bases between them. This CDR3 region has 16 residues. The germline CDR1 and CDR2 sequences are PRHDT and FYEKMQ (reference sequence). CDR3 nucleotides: TGTGCCAGCAGAGAGGAGCAAGGCGCTCCCACAGATACGCAGTATTTT. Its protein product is CASREEQGAPTDTQYF.

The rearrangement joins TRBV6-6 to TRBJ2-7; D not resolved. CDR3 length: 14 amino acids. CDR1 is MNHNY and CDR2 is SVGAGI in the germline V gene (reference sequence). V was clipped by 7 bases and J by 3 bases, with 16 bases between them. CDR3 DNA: TGTGCCAGCACCCACGGCCCACCGGGCTACGAGCAGTACTTC. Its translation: CASTHGPPGYEQYF.

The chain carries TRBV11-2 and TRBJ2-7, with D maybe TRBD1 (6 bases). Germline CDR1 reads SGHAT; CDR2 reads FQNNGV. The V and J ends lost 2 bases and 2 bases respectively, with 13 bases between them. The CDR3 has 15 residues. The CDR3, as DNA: TGTGCCAGCAGCTTAATGGGGGCCGACGCCTACGAGCAGTACTTC. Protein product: CASSLMGADAYEQYF.

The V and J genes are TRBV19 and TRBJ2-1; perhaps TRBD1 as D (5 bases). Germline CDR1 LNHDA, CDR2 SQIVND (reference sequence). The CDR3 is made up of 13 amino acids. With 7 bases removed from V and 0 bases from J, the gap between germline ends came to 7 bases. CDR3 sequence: CASTDSSYNEQFF. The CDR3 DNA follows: TGTGCCAGTACAGACAGCTCCTACAATGAGCAGTTCTTC.

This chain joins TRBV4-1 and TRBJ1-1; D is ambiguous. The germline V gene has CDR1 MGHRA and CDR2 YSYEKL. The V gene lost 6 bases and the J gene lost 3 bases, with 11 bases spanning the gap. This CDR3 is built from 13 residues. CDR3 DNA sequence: TGCGCCAGCAGTCGCGCCTCGGACACTGAAGCTTTCTTT. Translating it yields CASSRASDTEAFF.

CDR3 DNA sequence: TGCGCCAGCAGCCACGGACCATCAGACCAAGAGACCCAGTACTTC. Encoded protein: CASSHGPSDQETQYF. V and J are TRBV4-1 and TRBJ2-5; no firm D call. V was clipped by 3 bases and J by 0 bases, with 11 bases between them. The CDR3 contains 15 residues. From germline, CDR1 is MGHRA and CDR2 YSYEKL.

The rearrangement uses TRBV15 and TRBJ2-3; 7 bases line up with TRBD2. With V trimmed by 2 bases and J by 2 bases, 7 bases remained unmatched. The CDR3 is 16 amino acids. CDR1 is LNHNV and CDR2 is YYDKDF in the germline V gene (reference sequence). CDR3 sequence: CATSRRVRGDTDTQYF. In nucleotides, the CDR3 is TGTGCCACCAGCAGACGTGTTCGGGGGGACACAGATACGCAGTATTTT.

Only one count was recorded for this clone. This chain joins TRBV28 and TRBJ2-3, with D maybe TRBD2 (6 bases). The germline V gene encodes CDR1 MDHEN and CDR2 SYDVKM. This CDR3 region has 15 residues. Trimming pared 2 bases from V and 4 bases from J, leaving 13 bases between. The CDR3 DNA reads TGTGCCAGCAGTTTACATCCGGGGGTGGCAGATACGCAGTATTTT. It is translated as CASSLHPGVADTQYF.

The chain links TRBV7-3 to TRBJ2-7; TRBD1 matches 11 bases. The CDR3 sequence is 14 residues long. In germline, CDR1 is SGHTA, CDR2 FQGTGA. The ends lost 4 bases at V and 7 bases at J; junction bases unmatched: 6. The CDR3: CASSYRTGGGEQYF. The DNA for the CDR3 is TGTGCCAGCAGCTACCGGACAGGGGGCGGGGAGCAGTACTTC.

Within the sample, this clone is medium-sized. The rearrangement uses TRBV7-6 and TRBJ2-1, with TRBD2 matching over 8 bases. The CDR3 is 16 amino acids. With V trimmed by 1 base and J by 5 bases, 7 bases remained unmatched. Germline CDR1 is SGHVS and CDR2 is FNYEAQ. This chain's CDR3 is CASSLGSGGLDNEQFF. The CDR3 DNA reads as TGTGCCAGCAGCTTAGGTTCGGGGGGGCTAGACAATGAGCAGTTCTTC. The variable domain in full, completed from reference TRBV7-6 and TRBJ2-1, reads GAGVSQSPRYKVTKRGQDVALRCDPISGHVSLYWYRQALGQGPEFLTYFNYEAQQDKSGLPNDRFSAERPEGSISTLTIQRTEQRDSAMYRCASSLGSGGLDNEQFFGPGTRLTVL.

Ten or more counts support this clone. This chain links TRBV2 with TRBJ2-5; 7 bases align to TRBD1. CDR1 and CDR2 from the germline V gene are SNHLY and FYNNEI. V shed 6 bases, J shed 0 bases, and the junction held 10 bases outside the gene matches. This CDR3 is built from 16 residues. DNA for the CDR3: TGTGCCAGCAGGGGCTGGGACAGCCGGGACCAAGAGACCCAGTACTTC. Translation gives CASRGWDSRDQETQYF. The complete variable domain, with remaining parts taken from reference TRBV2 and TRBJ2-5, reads EPEVTQTPSHQVTQMGQEVILRCVPISNHLYFYWYRQILGQKVEFLVSFYNNEISEKSEIFDDQFSVERPDGSNFTLKIRSTKLEDSAMYFCASRGWDSRDQETQYFGPGTRLLVL.

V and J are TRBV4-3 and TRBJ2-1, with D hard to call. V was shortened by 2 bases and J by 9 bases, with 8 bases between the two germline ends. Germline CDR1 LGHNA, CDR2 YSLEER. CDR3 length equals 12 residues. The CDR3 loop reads CASSQYLSEQFF. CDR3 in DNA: TGCGCCAGCAGCCAATACTTGTCTGAGCAGTTCTTC.

In DNA, the CDR3 is TGTGCCAGCAGCCCTGGGACTAGCGGTCCGGAGACCCAGTACTTC. As protein: CASSPGTSGPETQYF. The chain links TRBV5-4 to TRBJ2-5, with TRBD2 matching over 11 bases. J lost 5 bases, V lost 4 bases, and 7 bases had no gene match. This CDR3 is built from 15 residues. Germline CDR1 and CDR2: SGHNT and YYREEE (reference sequence).

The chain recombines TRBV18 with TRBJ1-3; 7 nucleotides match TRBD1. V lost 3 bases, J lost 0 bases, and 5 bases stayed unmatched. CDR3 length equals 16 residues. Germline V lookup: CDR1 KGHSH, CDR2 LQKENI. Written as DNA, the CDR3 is TGTGCCAGCTCACCGACAGGGCCCGACTCTGGAAACACCATATATTTT. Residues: CASSPTGPDSGNTIYF.

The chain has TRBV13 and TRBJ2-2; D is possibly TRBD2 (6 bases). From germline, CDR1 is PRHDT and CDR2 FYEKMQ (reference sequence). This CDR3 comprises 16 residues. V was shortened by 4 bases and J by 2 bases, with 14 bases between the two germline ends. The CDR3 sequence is CASSSPWDFNTGELFF. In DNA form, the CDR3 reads TGTGCCAGCAGCTCCCCCTGGGACTTTAACACCGGGGAGCTGTTTTTT.

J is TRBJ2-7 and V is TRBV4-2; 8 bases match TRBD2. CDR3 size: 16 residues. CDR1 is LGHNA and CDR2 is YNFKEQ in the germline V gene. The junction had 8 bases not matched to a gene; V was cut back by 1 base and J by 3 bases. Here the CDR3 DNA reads TGTGCCAGCAGCCAAGTTCAAAGCGGGAGTAGCTACGAGCAGTACTTC. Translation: CASSQVQSGSSYEQYF.